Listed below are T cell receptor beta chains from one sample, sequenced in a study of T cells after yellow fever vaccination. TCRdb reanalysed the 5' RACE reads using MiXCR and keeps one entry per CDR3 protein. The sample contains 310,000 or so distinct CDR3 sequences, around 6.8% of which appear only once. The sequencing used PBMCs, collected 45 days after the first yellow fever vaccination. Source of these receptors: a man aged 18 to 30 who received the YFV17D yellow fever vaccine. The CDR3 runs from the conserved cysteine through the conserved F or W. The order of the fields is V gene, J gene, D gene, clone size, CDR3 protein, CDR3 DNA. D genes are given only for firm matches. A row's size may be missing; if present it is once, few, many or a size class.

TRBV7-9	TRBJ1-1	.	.	CASSLAGGGWTEAFF	TGTGCCAGCAGCTTAGCCGGAGGGGGGTGGACTGAAGCTTTCTTT
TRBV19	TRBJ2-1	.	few	CASSILGNEQFF	TGTGCCAGTAGTATCCTAGGGAATGAGCAGTTCTTC
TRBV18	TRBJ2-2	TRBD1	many	CASSPPRQGARTGELFF	TGTGCCAGCTCACCACCCAGACAGGGGGCGAGAACCGGGGAGCTGTTTTTT
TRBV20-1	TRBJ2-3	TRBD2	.	CSARDSPGTSGGAVTQYF	TGCAGTGCTAGAGATTCACCGGGGACTAGCGGGGGGGCGGTTACGCAGTATTTT
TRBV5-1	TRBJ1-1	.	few	CASSLAGRGSEAFF	TGCGCCAGCAGCTTGGCGGGGAGGGGATCCGAAGCTTTCTTT
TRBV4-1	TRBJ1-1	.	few	CASSPILRGREAFF	TGCGCCAGCAGCCCCATATTGCGGGGCAGAGAAGCTTTCTTT
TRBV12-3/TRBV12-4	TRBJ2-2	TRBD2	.	CATFPRTSESPGELFF	TGTGCCACTTTTCCCCGGACTAGCGAATCCCCCGGGGAGCTGTTTTTT
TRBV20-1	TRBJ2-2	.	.	CSAKTDLNTGELFF	TGCAGTGCTAAGACGGACCTGAACACCGGGGAGCTGTTTTTT
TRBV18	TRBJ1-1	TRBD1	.	CASSGTGWAEAFF	TGTGCCAGCTCGGGGACAGGTTGGGCTGAAGCTTTCTTT
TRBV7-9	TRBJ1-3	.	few	CASISTGHSKNTIYF	TGTGCCAGCATCTCCACAGGGCACTCCAAGAACACCATATATTTT
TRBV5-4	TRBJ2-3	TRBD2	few	CASSSGTLGTDTQYF	TGTGCCAGCAGCAGCGGGACCCTTGGGACAGATACGCAGTATTTT
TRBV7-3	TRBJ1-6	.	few	CASSSGTSNSPLHF	TGTGCCAGCAGCTCCGGGACAAGCAATTCACCCCTCCACTTT
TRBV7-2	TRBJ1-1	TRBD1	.	CASSRTLDRGNRAFF	TGTGCCAGCAGCAGAACCTTGGACAGGGGGAATAGAGCTTTCTTT
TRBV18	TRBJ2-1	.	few	CASSRGLYSYNEQFF	TGTGCCAGCTCTAGGGGACTTTACTCCTACAATGAGCAGTTCTTC
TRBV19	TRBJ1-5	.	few	CASSISDQPQHF	TGTGCCAGTAGTATAAGTGATCAGCCCCAGCATTTT
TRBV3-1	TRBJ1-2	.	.	CASSQGEAGGYTF	TGTGCCAGCAGTCAGGGAGAGGCTGGCGGCTACACCTTC
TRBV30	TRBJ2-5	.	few	CAWSVRVRETQYF	TGTGCCTGGAGTGTACGGGTTCGGGAGACCCAGTACTTC